A single TCR beta chain is shown here with its context. Its antigen is as yet unknown. This sample stems from a study of yellow fever vaccine responses in identical twins. Via MiXCR, TCRdb re-called the RT-PCR reads, giving one row per CDR3 protein. The top ten hold about 2.9% of the sample, which has about 2,500 distinct CDR3 sequences, approximately 84% seen once. V gave up 6 bases and J gave up 2 bases, with 7 bases separating them. Germline assignment: CDR1 ENHRY and CDR2 SYGVKD. This CDR3 comprises 12 residues. Broader study findings: Twins reportedly appeared to share part of their vaccine T cell response while keeping part individual.

Sequenced material: T cells from blood (PBMCs), unsorted or a sorted subset (not recorded which), taken before or after yellow fever vaccination (not recorded which). The TCR comes from a young woman who received the yellow fever vaccine. This chain links TRBV10-3 with TRBJ1-2; no clear D. CDR3 sequence reads: CAISQRNYGYTF. The DNA for the CDR3 is TGTGCCATCAGCCAGAGAAACTATGGCTACACCTTC.